These 16 T cell receptor beta chains were sequenced from one sample in a study of control samples from healthy donors and cancer patients. The method was immunoSEQ multiplex PCR; TCRdb's version includes in-frame clones alone and lacks a portion of them. The sample lists 90,000 to 100,000 clones; about four fifths were seen once. Sequenced: PBMCs. The receptors originated from a man aged 65 to 85 with lung cancer.

In this sample, this clone turned up a few times. This rearrangement joins TRBV27 to TRBJ1-4, with D hard to call. V shed 3 bases and J shed 8 bases, with 13 bases lying between them. Per the germline V gene, CDR1 is MNHEY and CDR2 is SMNVEV (reference sequence). CDR3 length equals 14 residues. Written as DNA, the CDR3 is TGTGCCAGCAGTTTTGTGGGTAGGGTAGAAAAACTGTTTTTT. Translated: CASSFVGRVEKLFF.

This clone was observed a single time. CDR3 coding DNA: TGTGCCAGCAGGGCAGTGCCTTTGGGGCCGACTGAAGCTTTCTTT. Its translation: CASRAVPLGPTEAFF. The chain is built from TRBV6-5 and TRBJ1-1; a weak D match, TRBD1 (5 bases). Looked up from germline, CDR1 is MNHEY and CDR2 is SVGAGI. V lost 6 bases, J lost 5 bases, and 19 bases lay in between. The CDR3 covers 15 residues.

V is TRBV7-6 and J is TRBJ2-1; D may be TRBD2 (6 bases). V gave up 5 bases and J gave up 4 bases, with 15 bases separating them. The CDR3 consists of 15 residues. The germline V gene encodes CDR1 SGHVS and CDR2 FNYEAQ. CDR3 nucleotides: TGTGCCAGCAGCCCACGACTAGGGCCATACAATGAGCAGTTCTTC. Its protein product is CASSPRLGPYNEQFF.

CDR3 region: CASRETGFDTQYF. The CDR3 bases are TGTGCCAGCAGGGAAACAGGGTTCGATACGCAGTATTTT. The rearrangement links TRBV12-3 or TRBV12-4 to TRBJ2-3; possible D gene TRBD1, 6 bases. This CDR3 comprises 13 residues. The germline V and J ends were trimmed by 6 bases and 6 bases, with 13 bases remaining between them.

On this clone itself: A much larger clone differs by one base, so this may be a read error. The genes are TRBV12-3 or TRBV12-4 and TRBJ2-7, with unresolved D. The CDR3 totals 11 residues. V was pared by 3 bases and J by 3 bases, with 3 bases between. The CDR3 coding sequence is TGTGCCAGCAGTTTCAACTACGAGCAGTACTTC. This gives the protein CASSFNYEQYF.

The V call is TRBV20-1, the J call TRBJ2-7; D remains unclear. CDR3 size: 11 residues. V shed 1 base and J shed 4 bases, with 5 bases lying between them. Germline CDR1 is DFQATT and CDR2 is SNEGSKA (reference sequence). The CDR3 spells CSARVGYEQYF. Here the CDR3 DNA reads TGCAGTGCTAGAGTAGGGTACGAGCAGTACTTC.

This chain links TRBV27 with TRBJ2-7; weak D call: TRBD1 (6 bases). V lost 6 bases and J 0 bases, leaving 9 bases between the germline ends. In germline, CDR1 is MNHEY, CDR2 SMNVEV (reference sequence). The CDR3 has 13 amino acids. Here the CDR3 reads CASRLDSSYEQYF. As DNA, the CDR3 is TGTGCCAGCAGATTGGACAGCTCCTACGAGCAGTACTTC.

The V call is TRBV25-1, the J call TRBJ2-5; D might be TRBD1 (6 bases). The CDR3 extends over 14 amino acids. Trimming removed 5 bases at V and 1 base at J, with 11 bases between. Looked up from germline, CDR1 is MGHDK and CDR2 is SYGVNS. CDR3 DNA: TGTGCCAGCAGTACCACAGGGAGCCAAGAGACCCAGTACTTC. This encodes CASSTTGSQETQYF. Drawing the rest from reference TRBV25-1 and TRBJ2-5, the complete variable domain is EADIYQTPRYLVIGTGKKITLECSQTMGHDKMYWYQQDPGMELHLIHYSYGVNSTEKGDLSSESTVSRIRTEHFPLTLESARPSHTSQYLCASSTTGSQETQYFGPGTRLLVL.

The chain combines TRBV9 with TRBJ1-1; D not resolved. V shed 0 bases and J shed 5 bases, with 11 bases lying between them. The CDR3 is 14 residues long. CDR1 and CDR2 from the germline V gene are SGDLS and YYNGEE. CDR3 sequence reads: CASSVEAGRTEAFF. The CDR3 DNA follows: TGTGCCAGCAGCGTAGAGGCCGGGAGAACTGAAGCTTTCTTT.

This chain links TRBV6-5 with TRBJ1-6, with TRBD1 matching over 10 bases. CDR3 length: 15 amino acids. Germline values: CDR1 MNHEY, CDR2 SVGAGI. The junction had 6 bases not matched to a gene; V was cut back by 7 bases and J by 6 bases. For the CDR3, the DNA is TGTGCCAGCACCGTGGGGACAGGGGTTAATTCACCCCTCCACTTT. Its protein is CASTVGTGVNSPLHF.

This chain joins TRBV30 and TRBJ1-2; 12 nucleotides agree with TRBD1. V was pared by 4 bases and J by 6 bases, with 3 bases of the junction left unmatched. Germline CDR1 GTSNPN, CDR2 SVGIG (reference sequence). The CDR3 contains 13 residues. The CDR3 DNA is TGTGCCTGGATTGGGACAGGGGGCCATGGCTACACCTTC. Protein sequence: CAWIGTGGHGYTF.

This clone was picked up a small number of times. This chain connects TRBV15 to TRBJ2-7, with 9 bases that match TRBD1. The germline V gene has CDR1 LNHNV and CDR2 YYDKDF (reference sequence). Unmatched junction bases numbered 7, after V lost 0 bases and J lost 7 bases. CDR3 length: 15 amino acids. In nucleotides, the CDR3 is TGTGCCACCAGCAGAGAGGGACAGGGACCGGGGGAGCAGTACTTC. It codes for CATSREGQGPGEQYF.

About this clone itself: Other DNA sequences of this sample code for an identical CDR3. This chain connects TRBV5-1 to TRBJ1-3, with D tentatively TRBD1 (5 bases). The CDR3 extends over 14 amino acids. Germline loops: CDR1 SGHRS, CDR2 YFSETQ. The V and J ends lost 1 base and 4 bases respectively, with 9 bases between them. The CDR3 is CASSLTGVGNTIYF. CDR3 DNA: TGCGCCAGCAGCTTGACGGGGGTCGGAAACACCATATATTTT. The variable domain in full, with the rest retrieved from reference TRBV5-1 and TRBJ1-3, is KAGVTQTPRYLIKTRGQQVTLSCSPISGHRSVSWYQQTPGQGLQFLFEYFSETQRNKGNFPGRFSGRQFSNSRSEMNVSTLELGDSALYLCASSLTGVGNTIYFGEGSWLTVV.

The V and J genes are TRBV3-1 (or the pseudogene TRBV3-2) and TRBJ2-7; 7 bases align to TRBD1. Germline loops: CDR1 LGHDT, CDR2 YNNKEL (reference sequence). The CDR3 consists of 15 residues. Losses at the gene ends were 2 bases for V and 2 bases for J; bases not matched to a gene: 6. The CDR3 protein is CASSQIDRAPYEQYF. CDR3 bases: TGTGCCAGCAGCCAAATCGACAGGGCCCCCTACGAGCAGTACTTC.

The J gene is TRBJ1-1, the V gene TRBV7-9, with D possibly matching TRBD1 (6 bases). Trimming removed 5 bases from V and 1 base from J, with 14 bases in between. The length of the CDR3 is 15 residues. Germline V gene sequence: CDR1 SEHNR, CDR2 FQNEAQ (reference sequence). CDR3 amino acids: CASSPPDRSNTEAFF. CDR3 DNA: TGTGCCAGCAGCCCACCCGACAGGTCGAACACTGAAGCTTTCTTT. The full variable domain, in which reference TRBV7-9 and TRBJ1-1 provide the parts outside the CDR3, is DTGVSQNPRHKITKRGQNVTFRCDPISEHNRLYWYRQTLGQGPEFLTYFQNEAQLEKSRLLSDRFSAERPKGSFSTLEIQRTEQGDSAMYLCASSPPDRSNTEAFFGQGTRLTVV.

The chain employs TRBV28 and TRBJ1-4, with 9 bases fitting TRBD1. V shed 8 bases, J shed 8 bases, and the junction held 21 bases outside the gene matches. CDR3 size: 18 residues. Germline CDR1 and CDR2: MDHEN and SYDVKM. Here the CDR3 reads CASAGRGQGLGQGEKLFF. DNA for the CDR3: TGTGCCAGCGCCGGTAGGGGTCAGGGGTTGGGACAGGGAGAAAAACTGTTTTTT.